This TCR beta chain was observed in a study of vaccination and CD4 T cells after COVID-19. Sequence data for DNA of cultured CD4+ T cells were generated by the Oncomine TCR Beta short-read assay. Via MiXCR, TCRdb re-called the PCR reads, giving one row per CDR3 protein. The sample carries about 10,000 distinct CDR3 sequences, roughly two fifths recorded once. Study outcomes and limitations: Researchers report that a median approximately 86% of reactive clones in convalescent patients surfaced only post-vaccination.

The CDR3 runs to 12 residues. Germline lookup yields CDR1 GTSNPN and CDR2 SVGIG (reference sequence). Trimming pared 3 bases from V and 7 bases from J, leaving 12 bases between. Points on this clonotype: Its specificity is not known.

Treatment meaning: approximately nine-day PBMC culture with coronavirus spike peptide pools or control peptides (ViraFEST assay). The receptor's source is a human donor who had recovered from COVID-19. Material: CD4+ T cells from blood, cultured in vitro. This chain joins TRBV30 and TRBJ1-1, with a tentative D call TRBD1 (6 bases). The CDR3 is CAWSLGQREAFF. The CDR3 bases are TGTGCCTGGAGCCTAGGACAGCGTGAAGCTTTCTTT.